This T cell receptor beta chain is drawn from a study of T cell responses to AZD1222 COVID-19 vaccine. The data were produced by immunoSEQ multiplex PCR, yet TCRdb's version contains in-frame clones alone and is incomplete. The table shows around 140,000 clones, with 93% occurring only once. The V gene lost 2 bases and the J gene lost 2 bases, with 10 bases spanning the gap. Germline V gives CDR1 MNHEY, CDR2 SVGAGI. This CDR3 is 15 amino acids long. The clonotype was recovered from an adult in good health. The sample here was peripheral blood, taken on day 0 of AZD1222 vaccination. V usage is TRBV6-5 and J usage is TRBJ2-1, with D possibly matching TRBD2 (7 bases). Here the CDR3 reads CASSYGGAPYNEQFF. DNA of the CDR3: TGTGCCAGCAGTTACGGGGGGGCCCCCTACAATGAGCAGTTCTTC.